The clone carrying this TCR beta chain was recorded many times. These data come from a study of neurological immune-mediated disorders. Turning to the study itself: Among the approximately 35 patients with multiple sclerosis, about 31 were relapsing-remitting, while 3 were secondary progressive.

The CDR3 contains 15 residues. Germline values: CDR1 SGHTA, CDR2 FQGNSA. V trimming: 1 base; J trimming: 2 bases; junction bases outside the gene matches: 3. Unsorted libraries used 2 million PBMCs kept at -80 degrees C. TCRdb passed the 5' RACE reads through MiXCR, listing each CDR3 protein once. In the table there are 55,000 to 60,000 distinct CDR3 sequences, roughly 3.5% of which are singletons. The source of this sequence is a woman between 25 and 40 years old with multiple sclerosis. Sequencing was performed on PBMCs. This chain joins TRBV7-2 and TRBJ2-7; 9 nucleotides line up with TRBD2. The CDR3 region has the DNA TGTGCCAGCAGCTTAGGGACTAGCGCGACCTACGAGCAGTACTTC. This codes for CASSLGTSATYEQYF.